The text below deals with one T cell receptor beta chain. Its antigen is unknown. These data originate in a study of cytomegalovirus exposure and HLA in healthy donors. As for the study in general: Among around 400 genotyped donors, around 81% fell in the Caucasian-associated ancestry cluster. Study-level findings and limits: In vitro assays verified that three CMV-associated chains recognized CMV antigens specifically. A later analysis showed that HLA-associated TCR beta chains had undergone more clonal expansion than equally common others.

The germline CDR1 and CDR2 sequences are MDHEN and SYDVKM. CDR3 length equals 17 residues. J gave up 7 bases and V 3 bases, and 12 bases lay outside the gene matches. PCR primers comprised 60 Vbeta and 13 Jbeta primers. The repertoire was sequenced with immunoSEQ multiplex PCR; TCRdb's copy has only in-frame clones and lacks some. There are tens of thousands of clones in the sample; 75% to 80% occur only once, and nearly 6% lies in the top ten. The TCR comes from a female donor in good health and CMV-seronegative. The specimen sequenced was PBMCs. The genes are TRBV28 and TRBJ2-1; TRBD2 agrees at 10 bases. This chain's CDR3 is CASSLVLASGGRNEQFF. For the CDR3, the DNA is TGTGCCAGCAGTTTGGTTTTGGCTAGCGGGGGAAGGAATGAGCAGTTCTTC. Filled out from reference TRBV28 and TRBJ2-1, the complete variable domain reads DVKVTQSSRYLVKRTGEKVFLECVQDMDHENMFWYRQDPGLGLRLIYFSYDVKMKEKGDIPEGYSVSREKKERFSLILESASTNQTSMYLCASSLVLASGGRNEQFFGPGTRLTVL.